Below, one T cell receptor beta chain is given with its context. Running of the v3.0 immunoSEQ assay took place at survey level. Measured with immunoSEQ multiplex PCR; TCRdb has only the in-frame clones, and not every one. The sample yields 25,000 to 30,000 clones, around nine tenths seen once. Germline CDR1 and CDR2: SGDLS and YYNGEE. V gave up 4 bases and J gave up 5 bases, with 9 bases separating them. The CDR3 length is 12 residues. This record belongs to a study of long-term antiretroviral therapy in people with HIV. This chain connects TRBV9 to TRBJ1-1; perhaps TRBD1 as D (5 bases). Sequencing was performed on unsorted PBMCs, taken 1.8 years after starting antiretroviral therapy. This receptor was taken from a woman aged 18-29 years with HIV. The CDR3 is CASSPGQTEAFF. In nucleotides, the CDR3 is TGTGCCAGCAGCCCAGGGCAGACTGAAGCTTTCTTT.